Listed below are T cell receptor beta chains from one sample, sequenced in a study of blood T cell repertoires in COVID-19. Sequenced by immunoSEQ multiplex PCR; TCRdb stores in-frame clones only, minus some. The sample records 40,000 to 50,000 clones, 88% being singletons. Sequencing input: peripheral blood. These receptor sequences come from a human donor in a cohort sampled during active COVID-19. The CDR3 runs from the conserved cysteine through the conserved F or W. The D gene is left open where the match is weak. A row's size may be missing; if present it is once, few, many or a size class.

abundance	v_gene	j_gene	d_gene	CDR3nt	CDR3aa
once	TRBV5-6	TRBJ2-3	TRBD2	TGTGCCAGCAGCTTGGTCAGGGAAACTAGCGGGAGTGGAACAGATACGCAGTATTTT	CASSLVRETSGSGTDTQYF
-	TRBV29-1	TRBJ2-2	-	TGCAGCGTTGGGGGGGACACCGGGGAGCTGTTTTTT	CSVGGDTGELFF
-	TRBV3-1/TRBV3-2	TRBJ1-3	-	TGTGCCAGCAGCCAAACCCCAGGGGCCGGAAACACCATATATTTT	CASSQTPGAGNTIYF
-	TRBV7-9	TRBJ1-2	TRBD1	TGTGCCAGCAGGATAAATCCGGGACAGATGAGGGGTAGTCGGGGCTACACCTTC	CASRINPGQMRGSRGYTF
-	TRBV19	TRBJ2-1	-	TGTGCCAGTTCCAACCCGGGACTCTACAATGAGCAGTTCTTC	CASSNPGLYNEQFF
few	TRBV4-2	TRBJ2-7	-	TGTGCCAGCAGCTATGGAAGCGATTACGAGCAGTACTTC	CASSYGSDYEQYF
-	TRBV28	TRBJ1-2	TRBD1	TGTGCCAGCACCCCCGGGACAGGGTATAATGGCTACACCTTC	CASTPGTGYNGYTF
once	TRBV5-4	TRBJ2-2	-	TGTGCCAGCAGTGCGTCCCCCGGGGAGCTGTTTTTT	CASSASPGELFF
few	TRBV20-1	TRBJ2-1	-	TGCAGTGCTAGCGGGGTCAATGAGCAGTTCTTC	CSASGVNEQFF
-	TRBV11-2	TRBJ2-2	TRBD1	TGTGCCAGCAGTCGGTCAGGGGGTAACGCCGGGGAGCTGTTTTTT	CASSRSGGNAGELFF
-	TRBV28	TRBJ2-7	-	TGTGCCAGCAGTATCGACGGGAGCTACGAGCAGTACTTC	CASSIDGSYEQYF
-	TRBV6-5	TRBJ2-2	-	TGTGCCAGCAGTTACGACACAGGGATGAAGTCCGGGGAGCTGTTTTTT	CASSYDTGMKSGELFF
-	TRBV3-1/TRBV3-2	TRBJ2-5	-	TGTGCCAGCAGCCAAGATCTGGCCCAAGAGACCCAGTACTTC	CASSQDLAQETQYF
-	TRBV5-4	TRBJ1-2	TRBD1	TGTGCCAGCAGCTCCCGGACAGGGGAGCTAAGCTACACCTTC	CASSSRTGELSYTF
-	TRBV18	TRBJ2-7	TRBD2	TGTGCCAGCTCACAGACTAGCGGGAGCTCCTACGAGCAGTACTTC	CASSQTSGSSYEQYF
-	TRBV10-2	TRBJ1-2	TRBD1	TGCGCCAGCAGTCCCGGACAGGGTTTATTCGATGGCTACACCTTC	CASSPGQGLFDGYTF
few	TRBV10-1	TRBJ2-7	TRBD2	TGCGCCAGCAGTGGGGGGATCGGGAGGCGGGATAAGCAGTACTTC	CASSGGIGRRDKQYF
-	TRBV10-3	TRBJ2-5	-	TGTGCCATCAGTGAAGGGGGAGAGACCCAGTACTTC	CAISEGGETQYF
few	TRBV30	TRBJ1-4	-	TGTGCCTGGAGTACGCGAACGAATGAAAAACTGTTTTTT	CAWSTRTNEKLFF
few	TRBV7-2	TRBJ1-2	TRBD1	TGTGCCAGCAGCCCACAGGGGCTTTCTGGCTACACCTTC	CASSPQGLSGYTF
-	TRBV4-2	TRBJ2-7	-	TGTGCCAGCAGCCAAGGGAGGGGGGGATACGAGCAGTACTTC	CASSQGRGGYEQYF
-	TRBV7-3	TRBJ2-7	TRBD2	TGTGCCAGCTTAACTAGCGGGGTATACGAGCAGTACTTC	CASLTSGVYEQYF
-	TRBV5-1	TRBJ2-2	-	TGCGCCAGCAGCTCGGAGGTTTTTACCGGGGAGCTGTTTTTT	CASSSEVFTGELFF
-	TRBV24-1	TRBJ1-3	-	TGTGCCACCAGTGATTGGAGGGGACGCTCTGGAAACACCATATATTTT	CATSDWRGRSGNTIYF
-	TRBV27	TRBJ2-6	TRBD1	TGTGCCAGCAGTCGTGACAGGGGGTTGGACCGCTCTGGGGCCAACGTCCTGACTTTC	CASSRDRGLDRSGANVLTF
-	TRBV2	TRBJ2-7	-	TGTGCCAGCGCCCCCGGAGGAAACTACGAGCAGTACTTC	CASAPGGNYEQYF
once	TRBV28	TRBJ2-7	-	TGTGCCAGCACCTCGTCGGCGGGGCAGGTCTACGAGCAGTACTTC	CASTSSAGQVYEQYF
-	TRBV10-3	TRBJ2-7	-	TGTGCCATCAGTGGGGGGGTTTTGGGCTACGAGCAGTACTTC	CAISGGVLGYEQYF
once	TRBV15	TRBJ2-1	-	TGTGCCACCAGCAGAGCTGCCAGGCAAACGAGCGGAGCCTCCTACAATGAGCAGTTCTTC	CATSRAARQTSGASYNEQFF
once	TRBV27	TRBJ2-7	-	TGTGCCAGCAGTCGAGCGGTGCATAGCTCCTACGAGCAGTACTTC	CASSRAVHSSYEQYF
-	TRBV7-9	TRBJ1-1	TRBD1	TGTGCCAGCACCCCACCCCGGACAGGGGTGAACACTGAAGCTTTCTTT	CASTPPRTGVNTEAFF
-	TRBV13	TRBJ2-3	-	TGTGCCAGCAGCTCCTCCTTTACGACAGATAGCACAGATACGCAGTATTTT	CASSSSFTTDSTDTQYF
-	TRBV18	TRBJ1-3	-	TGTGCCAGCTCACGGATACGGCCGGGACAAGGGGAAAACACCATATATTTT	CASSRIRPGQGENTIYF
-	TRBV9	TRBJ1-2	-	TGTGCCAGCAGCCCCCGGGGGGGCTATGGCTACACCTTC	CASSPRGGYGYTF
once	TRBV28	TRBJ2-7	TRBD2	TGTGCCAGCGACCCTAGCGGGAGGAGTGCCTCCTACGAGCAGTACTTC	CASDPSGRSASYEQYF
-	TRBV5-6	TRBJ1-6	-	TGTGCCAGCACCCGGAGACAGGTTGGGCATTCACCCCTCCACTTT	CASTRRQVGHSPLHF
-	TRBV5-1	TRBJ2-7	-	TGCGCCAGCAGCCTCCCCCCCTCTTACGAGCAGTACTTC	CASSLPPSYEQYF
once	TRBV7-8	TRBJ1-1	TRBD1	TGTGCCAGCAGGTCCCGGGACAGGGGGCTTCAGTGGACTGAAGCTTTCTTT	CASRSRDRGLQWTEAFF
once	TRBV30	TRBJ1-2	TRBD1	TGTGCCTGGAGTGTTCGGCAGGGGGATGGCTACACCTTC	CAWSVRQGDGYTF
-	TRBV4-2	TRBJ2-1	TRBD2	TGTGCCAGCAGCCAAGGGGTTGCGGGAGGGAACGAGCAGTTCTTC	CASSQGVAGGNEQFF
-	TRBV12-5	TRBJ1-6	TRBD1	TGTGCTAGTGGTCAAACGACAGGGCTCAATTCACCCCTCCACTTT	CASGQTTGLNSPLHF
-	TRBV28	TRBJ2-7	TRBD1	TGTGCCAGCAGTCTCCCCGGAAACAGGGGGTACGAGCAGTACTTC	CASSLPGNRGYEQYF
-	TRBV6-5	TRBJ1-1	TRBD1	TGTGCCAGCAGTCTAACGGACAGGGGAAGCACTGAAGCTTTCTTT	CASSLTDRGSTEAFF
-	TRBV10-2	TRBJ2-4	-	TGCGCCGCCGGGGCCCGGACAGAAAACATTCAGTACTTC	CAAGARTENIQYF
-	TRBV7-9	TRBJ1-1	-	TGTGCCAGCAGCAGAGAGACTGAAGCTTTCTTT	CASSRETEAFF
-	TRBV5-6	TRBJ2-5	-	TGTGCCAGCAGCTTGGAGACGAGGTACCAAGAGACCCAGTACTTC	CASSLETRYQETQYF
-	TRBV18	TRBJ1-2	-	TGTGCCAGCTCACCCTCTGACAGCCGAGGCTACACCTTC	CASSPSDSRGYTF
few	TRBV9	TRBJ1-2	-	TGTGCCAGCAGCGTAGTAGGGGCCTCAGTCTATGGCTACACCTTC	CASSVVGASVYGYTF
-	TRBV7-2	TRBJ2-7	TRBD2	TGTGCCAGCAGCTTAGGTGGTAGCGGGGGGTCCTACGAGCAGTACTTC	CASSLGGSGGSYEQYF
-	TRBV6-4	TRBJ2-3	TRBD1	TGTGCCAGCAGTACGACAGGGGTGACAGATACGCAGTATTTT	CASSTTGVTDTQYF
-	TRBV19	TRBJ2-7	TRBD1	TGTGCCAGTAGTGACTCGGACAGGGTCGTTGGGAACGAGCAGTACTTC	CASSDSDRVVGNEQYF
few	TRBV5-1	TRBJ2-7	-	TGCGCCAGCAGCTTGGAGATCGGGAGCTACGAGCAGTACTTC	CASSLEIGSYEQYF
-	TRBV7-7	TRBJ2-7	TRBD2	TGTGCCAGCAGCCCATTAGCGGGAGGCTCCTACGAGCAGTACTTC	CASSPLAGGSYEQYF
-	TRBV13	TRBJ2-7	-	TGTGCCAGCAGCTCCGGGACTCCGTCCTACGAGCAGTACTTC	CASSSGTPSYEQYF
-	TRBV7-9	TRBJ2-2	-	TGTGCCAGCAGCTTTGGAGGGGGCGACGCCGGGGAGCTGTTTTTT	CASSFGGGDAGELFF
-	TRBV24-1	TRBJ2-5	TRBD2	TGTGCCACCAGTGACTCCGGGACTAGGGGAGCGACCCAGTACTTC	CATSDSGTRGATQYF
-	TRBV3-1/TRBV3-2	TRBJ2-5	TRBD2	TGTGCCAGCAGCCCTCCCAAGCGGGAGGTAGCAGAGACCCAGTACTTC	CASSPPKREVAETQYF
-	TRBV28	TRBJ1-4	-	TGTGCCAGCGTGGGACACAATGAAAAACTGTTTTTT	CASVGHNEKLFF
-	TRBV28	TRBJ1-2	-	TGTGCCAGCAGTGTATCAGTGGGAGGGAGAGAGAACTATGGCTACACCTTC	CASSVSVGGRENYGYTF
once	TRBV15	TRBJ2-1	-	TGTGCCACCAGCAGAGATCTCTCGGGGAATGAGCAGTTCTTC	CATSRDLSGNEQFF